The present T cell receptor (beta chain) was sequenced within a study of T-cell reconstitution after alpha-beta-depleted transplantation in children. Overall study results and limits: About two months after transplant, alpha-beta T cells reportedly came from several hundred expanded graft clones.

Preparation of the TCRbeta library involved a method that used unique molecular identifiers. TCRdb re-called the PCR reads through MiXCR, storing one row per CDR3 protein. Among 500,000 to 650,000 distinct CDR3 sequences, over 10% were seen once, and the ten largest hold approximately 2%. This clonotype has only a few counts. What it binds is unknown. The CDR3 runs 18 residues. CDR1 LGHNA and CDR2 YSLEER come from the germline V gene. The V segment lost 0 bases and the J segment 3 bases; nucleotides outside the gene matches: 9. The chain carries TRBV4-3 and TRBJ1-4; 8 nucleotides agree with TRBD1. The receptor's source is a male patient between 10 and 17 years old who had a stem cell transplant for acute myeloid leukemia, so the T cells may come from the graft donor. Here the sequenced sample was PBMCs, mostly from graft donor cells, taken 360 days after TCRalphabeta/CD19-depleted stem cell transplant. The CDR3 bases are TGCGCCAGCAGCCAAGAGGAGGACAGGGTGGTGGCTAATGAAAAACTGTTTTTT. Translated, it gives CASSQEEDRVVANEKLFF.